These 5 T cell receptor beta chains share one sample of origin, sequenced in a study of T cells in Graves' hyperthyroidism and ophthalmopathy. Researchers took RNA transcripts and amplified the TCR beta CDR3 regions from them. TCR CDR3 regions were first amplified by RT-PCR with HTBI primers. TCRdb analysed the multiplex PCR reads with MiXCR anew, one entry per CDR3 protein. The sample has around 480,000 distinct CDR3 sequences, approximately 15% seen once; the top ten hold over 15%. The specimen sequenced was blood. These receptors were obtained from a woman aged 18-29 years with Graves' hyperthyroidism.

This clonotype was seen at least ten times. One junction end disagrees with the germline gene, perhaps due to a read error. The rearrangement uses TRBV27 and TRBJ2-5; TRBD1 might be the D (6 bases). CDR1 is MNHEY, CDR2 SMNVEV, per germline (reference sequence). This CDR3 contains 15 residues. The CDR3 loop is CASSLSRGYQETQYF. CDR3 DNA: TGTGCCAGCAGTTTATCGAGGGGGTACCAAGAGACTCAGTACTTC.

The V call is TRBV7-9, the J call TRBJ2-1; tentatively, D is TRBD2 (6 bases). The germline V gene encodes CDR1 SEHNR and CDR2 FQNEAQ (reference sequence). The V gene lost 4 bases and the J gene lost 15 bases, with 16 bases spanning the gap. The CDR3 loop spans 12 amino acids. The CDR3 spells CASSSSAGTGFF. CDR3 nucleotide sequence: TGTGCCAGCAGCTCGTCAGCGGGCACGGGGTTCTTC.

There are many counts of this clonotype. J is TRBJ1-2 and V is TRBV30; D might be TRBD1 (5 bases). The CDR3 has 14 residues. The V gene lost 4 bases and the J gene lost 8 bases, with 20 bases spanning the gap. The germline V gene encodes CDR1 GTSNPN and CDR2 SVGIG (reference sequence). CDR3 sequence: CAWKPTGGGGGYTF. The CDR3 coding sequence is TGTGCCTGGAAGCCTACAGGCGGTGGGGGGGGCTACACCTTC.

In this sample, this clonotype turned up a few times. The gene calls are TRBV5-1 and TRBJ2-1; 13 positions match TRBD2. The CDR3 runs to 13 residues. The trim removed 7 bases at V and 10 bases at J, leaving 5 bases unmatched. CDR1 is SGHRS and CDR2 is YFSETQ in the germline V gene. CDR3 nucleotide sequence: TGCGCCAGCGGACTAGCGGGAGTGAGCGAGCAGTTCTTC. It codes for CASGLAGVSEQFF.

The sample holds many counts of this clonotype. The rearrangement joins TRBV30 to TRBJ1-2; D is unclear. Trimming took off 2 bases at V and 0 bases at J, with 7 bases between the two ends. Germline loops: CDR1 GTSNPN, CDR2 SVGIG (reference sequence). The CDR3 spans 13 residues. The CDR3 loop is CAWSLTPNYGYTF. The DNA for the CDR3 is TGTGCCTGGAGTCTAACACCTAACTATGGCTACACCTTC. Complete variable domain (other parts from reference TRBV30 and TRBJ1-2): SQTIHQWPATLVQPVGSPLSLECTVEGTSNPNLYWYRQAAGRGLQLLFYSVGIGQISSEVPQNLSASRPQDRQFILSSKKLLLSDSGFYLCAWSLTPNYGYTFGSGTRLTVV.